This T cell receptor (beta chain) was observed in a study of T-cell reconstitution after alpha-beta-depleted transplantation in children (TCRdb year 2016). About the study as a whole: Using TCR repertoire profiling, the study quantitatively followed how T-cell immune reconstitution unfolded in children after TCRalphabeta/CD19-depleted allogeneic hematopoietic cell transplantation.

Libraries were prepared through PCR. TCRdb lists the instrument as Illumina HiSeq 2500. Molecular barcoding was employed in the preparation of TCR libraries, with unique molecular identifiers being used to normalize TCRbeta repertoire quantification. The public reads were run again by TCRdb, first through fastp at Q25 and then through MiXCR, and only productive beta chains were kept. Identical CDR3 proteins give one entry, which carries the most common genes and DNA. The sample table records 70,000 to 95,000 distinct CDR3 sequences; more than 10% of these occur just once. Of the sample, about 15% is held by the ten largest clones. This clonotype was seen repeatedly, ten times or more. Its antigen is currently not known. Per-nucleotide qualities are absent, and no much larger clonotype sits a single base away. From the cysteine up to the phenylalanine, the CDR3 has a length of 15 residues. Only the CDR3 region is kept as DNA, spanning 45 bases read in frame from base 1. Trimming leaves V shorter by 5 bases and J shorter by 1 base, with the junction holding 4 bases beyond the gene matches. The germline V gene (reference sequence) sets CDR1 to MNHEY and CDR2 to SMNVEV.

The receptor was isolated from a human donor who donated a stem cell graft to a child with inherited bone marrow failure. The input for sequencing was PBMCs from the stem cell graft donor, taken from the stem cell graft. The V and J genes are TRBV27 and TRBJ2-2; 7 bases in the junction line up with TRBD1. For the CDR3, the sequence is CASSATGRNTGELFF. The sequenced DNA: TGTGCCAGCAGTGCGACAGGGAGGAACACCGGGGAGCTGTTTTTT.